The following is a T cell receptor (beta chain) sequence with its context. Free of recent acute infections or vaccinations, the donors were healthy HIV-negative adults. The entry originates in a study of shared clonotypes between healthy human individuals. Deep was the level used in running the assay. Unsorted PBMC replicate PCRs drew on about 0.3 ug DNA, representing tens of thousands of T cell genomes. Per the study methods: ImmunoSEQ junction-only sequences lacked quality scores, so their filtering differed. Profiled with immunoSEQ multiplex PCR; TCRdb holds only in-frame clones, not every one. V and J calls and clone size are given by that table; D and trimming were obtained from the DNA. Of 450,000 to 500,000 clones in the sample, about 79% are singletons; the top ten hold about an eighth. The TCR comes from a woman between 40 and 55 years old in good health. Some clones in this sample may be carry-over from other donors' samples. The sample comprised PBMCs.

The CDR3 bases are TGTGCCAGCAGTACCGGATTAACGGGAGGGCTGTTCGAGCAGTACTTC. Translation gives CASSTGLTGGLFEQYF. The chain uses TRBV5-4 and TRBJ2-7; 8 bases match TRBD2. The CDR3 extends over 16 amino acids. The germline V gene encodes CDR1 SGHNT and CDR2 YYREEE (reference sequence). V was clipped by 5 bases and J by 6 bases; unmatched bases: 16.